One and the same sample provided the 8 T cell receptor beta chains below, sequenced in a study of metastatic and nonmetastatic thyroid tumors. Each patient came to thyroid surgery without any prior treatment (of any kind). Through MiXCR, TCRdb re-clonotyped the PCR reads. The table includes about 38,000 clones, 20% to 30% detected once. Sequenced sample: blood. These receptors were taken from a female donor with papillary thyroid cancer or a benign thyroid nodule (not recorded which). Some clones in this sample may be carry-over from other donors' samples.

The rearrangement uses TRBV2 and TRBJ1-6; 7 bases match TRBD1. V lost 6 bases and J lost 8; bases outside the gene matches: 1. The CDR3 extends over 12 amino acids. Germline V CDR1 and CDR2: SNHLY, FYNNEI. DNA for the CDR3: TGTGCCAGCAGGCAGGGGGATTCACCCCTCCACTTT. It translates to CASRQGDSPLHF.

This chain uses TRBV20-1 with TRBJ2-7; perhaps TRBD1 as D (6 bases). The V gene's germline CDR1 is DFQATT and CDR2 SNEGSKA (reference sequence). Between the trimmed V and J ends, which lost 3 bases and 3 bases, there was a span of 18 bases. The CDR3 extends over 15 amino acids. The CDR3: CSASSFDRFNYEQYF. The CDR3 DNA is TGCAGTGCTAGCTCCTTCGACAGGTTCAACTACGAGCAGTACTTC.

This clone has ten or more counts. This may be a read error: a much more frequent sequence differs by one nucleotide. The genes are TRBV6-2 or TRBV6-3 and TRBJ2-6; D call uncertain. V was pared by 5 bases and J by 2 bases, with 10 bases between. Germline CDR1 reads MNHEY; CDR2 reads SVGEGT. The CDR3 covers 15 residues. CDR3 sequence: CASSPTRAGANVLTF. CDR3 bases: TGTGCCAGCAGTCCTACAAGGGCTGGGGCCAACGTCCTGACTTTC.

The sample holds a few counts of this clone. The gene calls are TRBV28 and TRBJ1-4; 8 bases are a match to TRBD1. Germline V gene data show CDR1 as MDHEN and CDR2 as SYDVKM. The V segment lost 5 bases and the J segment 5 bases; nucleotides outside the gene matches: 7. The CDR3 totals 15 residues. CDR3 amino acids: CASSTYRGGNEKLFF. As DNA, the CDR3 is TGTGCCAGCAGTACGTACAGGGGGGGAAATGAAAAACTGTTTTTT. Complete variable domain (other parts from reference TRBV28 and TRBJ1-4): DVKVTQSSRYLVKRTGEKVFLECVQDMDHENMFWYRQDPGLGLRLIYFSYDVKMKEKGDIPEGYSVSREKKERFSLILESASTNQTSMYLCASSTYRGGNEKLFFGSGTQLSVL.

This clone occurred many times. The CDR3 region is CASKIGGTKAYNEQFF. DNA for the CDR3: TGTGCCAGCAAGATCGGCGGAACAAAAGCCTACAATGAGCAGTTCTTC. This chain joins TRBV6-1 and TRBJ2-1; D is undetermined. Trimming left V 7 bases short and J 2 bases short, with 18 bases between. Germline-derived CDR1 and CDR2 are MNHNS and SASEGT. CDR3 length: 16 residues.

Only a few counts were recorded for this clone. V and J are TRBV28 and TRBJ2-7; 11 nucleotides line up with TRBD2. The CDR3 is 16 amino acids. The germline CDR1 and CDR2 sequences are MDHEN and SYDVKM. The J segment lost 5 bases and the V segment lost 6 bases, leaving 12 bases of the junction unmatched. CDR3 bases: TGTGCCAGCAGCCAATCAAGGACTAGCGGGTTCCACGAGCAGTACTTC. Protein: CASSQSRTSGFHEQYF.

This clone has just a few counts. The CDR3 DNA follows: TGTGCCAGCAGGACTATAGGGGGATCCACTGAAGCTTTCTTT. Translated: CASRTIGGSTEAFF. The gene calls are TRBV6-1 and TRBJ1-1; TRBD1 might be the D (6 bases). The CDR3 is made up of 14 amino acids. Deletions cut 6 bases from V and 4 bases from J, with 15 bases between. Germline V gene lookup returns CDR1 MNHNS and CDR2 SASEGT.

This clone was detected only a few times. J is TRBJ2-1 and V is TRBV5-1; 9 nucleotides line up with TRBD2. This CDR3 comprises 14 residues. J gave up 10 bases and V 1 base, and 6 bases lay outside the gene matches. CDR1 and CDR2 from the germline V gene are SGHRS and YFSETQ. CDR3 nucleotides: TGCGCCAGCAGCTTGTGGCGGGAGGGCAGGGAGCAGTTCTTC. Its translation: CASSLWREGREQFF.